The 5 T cell receptor beta chains in this list originate from one sample, sequenced in a study of T cells after yellow fever vaccination. A single record per CDR3 protein comes from TCRdb applying MiXCR to the 5' RACE reads. Seen here are about 550,000 distinct CDR3 sequences, about 19% observed once, and the top ten hold roughly an eighth. The sequencing used PBMCs, collected 15 days after the yellow fever booster vaccination. Receptors were obtained from a man aged 25 to 40 who received the YFV17D yellow fever vaccine.

The chain combines TRBV7-2 with TRBJ2-7; D is ambiguous. Germline V gene data show CDR1 as SGHTA and CDR2 as FQGNSA. V was cut by 5 bases and J by 3 bases, with 14 bases left in between. The CDR3 is 14 residues long. The CDR3 protein is CASSRAFGVYEQYF. Here the CDR3 DNA reads TGTGCCAGCAGCCGCGCCTTCGGAGTCTACGAGCAGTACTTC.

CDR3 protein: CASSLEAGSVTGELFF. The CDR3 DNA is TGTGCCAGCAGTTTAGAAGCCGGTAGCGTGACCGGGGAGCTGTTTTTT. The chain is built from TRBV27 and TRBJ2-2; maybe TRBD2 (5 bases). V lost 2 bases and J 5 bases, leaving 15 bases between the germline ends. The CDR3 spans 16 residues. Germline CDR1 MNHEY, CDR2 SMNVEV (reference sequence).

The V and J genes are TRBV18 and TRBJ1-6; no clear D. The V gene lost 3 bases and the J gene lost 8 bases, with 8 bases spanning the gap. CDR3 length: 13 residues. Germline V gene lookup returns CDR1 KGHSH and CDR2 LQKENI. The CDR3 DNA reads TGTGCCAGCTCACCGGACGGAGATTCACCCCTCCACTTT. Protein sequence: CASSPDGDSPLHF.

This chain connects TRBV20-1 to TRBJ1-1, with 12 nucleotides matching TRBD1. Germline V gives CDR1 DFQATT, CDR2 SNEGSKA (reference sequence). This CDR3 contains 16 residues. Germline trimming cut 6 bases from V and 6 bases from J; bases unmatched to any gene: 14. The DNA of the CDR3 is TGCAGTGCCAATTCCGGGACAGGGGGCGGAGCGTCTGAAGCTTTCTTT. Translating gives CSANSGTGGGASEAFF.

In this sample, this clonotype turned up a few times. This sequence joins TRBV7-2 and TRBJ2-2; D could derive from TRBD1 or TRBD2 (5 bases each). This CDR3 comprises 16 residues. The ends were cut back, 0 bases at V and 4 bases at J, with 12 bases in the middle. Germline CDR1 is SGHTA and CDR2 is FQGNSA. CDR3 nucleotides: TGTGCCAGCAGCTTAGCCCAGGGAGTCGGCACCGGGGAGCTGTTTTTT. Protein product: CASSLAQGVGTGELFF.